A selection of T cell receptor beta chains follows, all from one sample in a study of blood T cells in healthy people across ages. TCRdb fed the 5' RACE reads into MiXCR, producing one record per CDR3 protein. The sample has 650,000 to 1,000,000 distinct CDR3 sequences; roughly 34% are singletons. Sequenced material: blood. The receptors derive from a man between 18 and 35 years old in good health. Both conserved end residues are part of each CDR3. The D gene is left open where the match is weak. Clone size is stated in some rows and not others, as once, few, many or a class when expanded.

CDR3	DNA	J	size	V	D
CASSEYQRGGQSEQFF	TGTGCCAGCAGTGAATATCAGCGGGGAGGCCAATCTGAGCAGTTCTTC	TRBJ2-1	NA	TRBV25-1	TRBD2
CASTVTGWHTEAFF	TGTGCCAGCACTGTGACAGGGTGGCACACTGAAGCTTTCTTT	TRBJ1-1	few	TRBV25-1	TRBD1
CASSHDSLTEAFF	TGTGCCAGCAGCCATGACAGCCTCACTGAAGCTTTCTTT	TRBJ1-1	few	TRBV14	NA
CSVVEGTGGNTIYF	TGCAGCGTTGTGGAGGGGACTGGAGGAAACACCATATATTTT	TRBJ1-3	NA	TRBV29-1	NA
CASSPLYGQVNKNIQYF	TGTGCCAGCAGCCCCCTATACGGACAAGTTAACAAAAACATTCAGTACTTC	TRBJ2-4	NA	TRBV14	NA
CASRSTRNYEQYF	TGTGCCAGCAGGAGTACCAGAAACTACGAGCAGTACTTC	TRBJ2-7	many	TRBV6-1	NA
CASSQSGRFVEQYF	TGTGCCAGCAGCCAGAGCGGGAGGTTCGTCGAGCAGTACTTC	TRBJ2-7	NA	TRBV3-1	TRBD2
CASSPDRGSTYNEQYF	TGCGCCAGCAGCCCGGACAGGGGCTCTACATACAATGAGCAGTACTTC	TRBJ2-5	few	TRBV5-1	TRBD1
CASSLDSGGVGDTQYF	TGCGCCAGCAGCTTGGATAGCGGGGGGGTGGGAGATACGCAGTATTTT	TRBJ2-3	few	TRBV5-1	TRBD2
CASTVPPGMATQYF	TGTGCCAGCACCGTTCCCCCTGGGATGGCTACGCAGTATTTT	TRBJ2-3	NA	TRBV6-2/TRBV6-3	NA
CSVPRPLNGGLSDTQYF	TGCAGCGTTCCCCGTCCTCTGAACGGGGGGTTATCAGATACGCAGTATTTT	TRBJ2-3	many	TRBV29-1	TRBD2
CASSVDRFTDTQYF	TGTGCCAGCAGCGTGGACAGATTCACAGATACGCAGTATTTT	TRBJ2-3	NA	TRBV5-6	NA
CASSQDAITEQYF	TGCGCCAGCAGCCAAGATGCAATAACCGAGCAGTACTTC	TRBJ2-7	many	TRBV4-3	NA
CASSPRRVAPNTEAFF	TGCGCCAGCAGTCCACGGAGAGTCGCCCCGAACACTGAAGCTTTCTTT	TRBJ1-1	few	TRBV5-1	NA
CSARDGTSGDIQYF	TGCAGTGCTAGAGATGGGACTAGCGGGGACATTCAGTACTTC	TRBJ2-4	NA	TRBV20-1	TRBD2
CASSVDGASTEAFF	TGTGCCAGCAGCGTTGACGGGGCCTCCACTGAAGCTTTCTTT	TRBJ1-1	NA	TRBV5-8	NA
CASSQTGGGSYNSPLHF	TGCGCCAGCAGCCAGACAGGGGGTGGCTCCTATAATTCACCCCTCCACTTT	TRBJ1-6	few	TRBV4-3	TRBD1
CASTQTGSSPLHF	TGTGCCAGCACCCAGACAGGGAGTTCACCCCTCCACTTT	TRBJ1-6	many	TRBV6-5	TRBD1
CAWRAAGEGQPQHF	TGTGCCTGGAGGGCGGCGGGGGAGGGTCAGCCCCAGCATTTT	TRBJ1-5	few	TRBV30	NA
CASSFNGLAVYNEQFF	TGTGCCAGCAGCTTCAACGGGCTAGCGGTCTACAATGAGCAGTTCTTC	TRBJ2-1	few	TRBV11-2	TRBD2
CASSQGTGTYAGNQPQHF	TGCGCCAGCAGCCAGGGGACAGGGACGTACGCCGGGAATCAGCCCCAGCATTTT	TRBJ1-5	many	TRBV4-1	TRBD1
CASSYSKTGTGRGGYTF	TGTGCCAGCAGTTACTCGAAAACCGGGACAGGCCGGGGTGGCTACACCTTC	TRBJ1-2	many	TRBV6-6	TRBD1
CSVVWGSYNEQFF	TGCAGCGTTGTTTGGGGTTCCTACAATGAGCAGTTCTTC	TRBJ2-1	many	TRBV29-1	NA
CASSVRPQNEQYF	TGTGCCAGCAGCGTACGTCCACAGAACGAGCAGTACTTC	TRBJ2-7	few	TRBV7-2	NA
CASSLRTGHNEQFF	TGTGCCAGCAGTTTACGGACAGGGCATAATGAGCAGTTCTTC	TRBJ2-1	many	TRBV12-3/TRBV12-4	TRBD1
CASSIGQGNTEAFF	TGTGCCAGTAGTATAGGACAGGGGAACACTGAAGCTTTCTTT	TRBJ1-1	NA	TRBV19	TRBD1
CASSPEGINPYF	TGTGCCAGCAGCCCCGAAGGGATAAACCCGTACTTC	TRBJ2-4	NA	TRBV7-2	NA
CSARGAGNYGCTF	TGCAGTGCTAGAGGGGCGGGGAACTATGGCTGCACCTTC	TRBJ1-2	NA	TRBV20-1	NA
CASSQDAGGTQYF	TGTGCCAGCAGCCAAGATGCTGGGGGGACCCAGTACTTC	TRBJ2-5	NA	TRBV4-3	NA
CASTLTGRAYNEQFF	TGTGCCAGCACCCTGACAGGGAGGGCCTACAATGAGCAGTTCTTC	TRBJ2-1	NA	TRBV7-2	NA
CATSRPTVYNEQYF	TGTGCCACCAGCAGGCCGACAGTTTACAATGAGCAGTACTTC	TRBJ2-7	NA	TRBV15	NA
CAGSVQSTGYYGYTF	TGTGCCGGCAGTGTACAATCGACTGGGTACTATGGCTACACCTTC	TRBJ1-2	NA	TRBV2	NA
CASSDNRQGARTEAFF	TGTGCCAGCAGTGACAATCGACAGGGGGCGCGAACTGAAGCTTTCTTT	TRBJ1-1	few	TRBV6-1	TRBD1
CASSDEGAGQPQHF	TGTGCCAGCAGTGACGAGGGGGCCGGTCAGCCCCAGCATTTT	TRBJ1-5	NA	TRBV6-5	TRBD1
CASSWGGQGNTEAFF	TGCGCCAGCAGCTGGGGGGGACAGGGAAACACTGAAGCTTTCTTT	TRBJ1-1	few	TRBV4-3	TRBD1
CASAWRGGQDTQYF	TGTGCCAGCGCCTGGCGGGGGGGCCAAGATACGCAGTATTTT	TRBJ2-3	NA	TRBV7-9	TRBD2
CASSQDTGSADTQYF	TGCGCCAGCAGCCAAGATACGGGTAGTGCAGATACGCAGTATTTT	TRBJ2-3	NA	TRBV4-3	NA
CASSQQGTDGYTF	TGTGCCAGCAGTCAACAGGGTACCGATGGCTACACCTTC	TRBJ1-2	NA	TRBV12-3/TRBV12-4	NA
CSARRGGPREPQHF	TGCAGTGCTAGGAGAGGGGGACCTAGGGAGCCCCAGCATTTT	TRBJ1-5	few	TRBV20-1	NA
CASSQERDSTMGYTF	TGTGCCAGCAGCCAAGAACGGGACTCTACTATGGGCTACACCTTC	TRBJ1-2	NA	TRBV4-2	NA
CASSNRTSTNEKLFF	TGTGCCAGCAGCAACCGGACGTCAACTAATGAAAAACTGTTTTTT	TRBJ1-4	NA	TRBV7-9	NA
CASSLDGSCIYEQYF	TGTGCCAGCAGCTTAGACGGCAGCTGTATCTACGAGCAGTACTTC	TRBJ2-7	NA	TRBV7-2	NA